This T cell receptor (beta chain) was captured in a study of blood T cell repertoires in COVID-19. The CDR3 spans 15 residues. Clones were sequenced by immunoSEQ multiplex PCR, and TCRdb holds only the in-frame ones, with some missing. The data contain almost 350,000 clones, more than 70% of them seen just once; the ten biggest clones take up under 1.2%. The TCR was taken from a woman between 25 and 40 years old who had been exposed to COVID-19. The V and J genes are TRBV21-1 and TRBJ1-2; TRBD1 reflects the table's D call only, with no check against the DNA. TRBV21-1 is a pseudogene segment. The specimen was PBMCs or T cells enriched from blood (not recorded which). CDR3 in amino acids: CASSKARQGARGYTF. CDR3 in DNA: TGTGCCAGCAGCAAAGCGCGACAGGGGGCACGTGGCTACACCTTC.